The entry below gives a single T cell receptor beta chain sequence along with its context. Repertoires were generated with immunoSEQ multiplex PCR, while TCRdb's copy carries only in-frame clones and drops some. The sample holds roughly 170,000 clones, around 95% seen once. The data were taken from a study of control samples from healthy donors and cancer patients. V was shortened by 11 bases and J by 5 bases, with 12 bases between the two germline ends. CDR1 is MNHEY, CDR2 SVGAGI, per germline. This CDR3 comprises 11 residues. The sequence derives from an older woman in good health. The specimen sequenced was blood. The rearrangement uses TRBV6-5 and TRBJ1-1, with D uncertain. CDR3 loop: CAHDWPTEAFF. The CDR3 DNA reads as TGTGCCCACGACTGGCCGACTGAAGCTTTCTTT.